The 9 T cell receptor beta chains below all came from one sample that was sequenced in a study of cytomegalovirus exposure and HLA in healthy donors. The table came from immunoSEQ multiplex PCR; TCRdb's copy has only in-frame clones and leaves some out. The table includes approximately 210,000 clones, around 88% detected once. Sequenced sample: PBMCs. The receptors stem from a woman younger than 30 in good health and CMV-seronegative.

The CDR3 region is CASSQDVSGTGNTIYF. In DNA form, the CDR3 reads TGTGCCAGCAGCCAAGATGTTTCAGGTACCGGAAACACCATATATTTT. J is TRBJ1-3 and V is TRBV4-2, with unresolved D. Trimming took 0 bases from V and 4 from J, leaving 13 bases between them. The length of the CDR3 is 16 residues. The germline gives CDR1 LGHNA, CDR2 YNFKEQ.

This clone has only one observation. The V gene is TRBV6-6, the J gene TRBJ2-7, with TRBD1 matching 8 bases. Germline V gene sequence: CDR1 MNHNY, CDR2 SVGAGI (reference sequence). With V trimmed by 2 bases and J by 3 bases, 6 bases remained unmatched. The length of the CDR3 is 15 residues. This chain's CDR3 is CASSYGQGRIYEQYF. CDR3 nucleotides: TGTGCCAGCAGTTACGGACAGGGCCGGATCTACGAGCAGTACTTC.

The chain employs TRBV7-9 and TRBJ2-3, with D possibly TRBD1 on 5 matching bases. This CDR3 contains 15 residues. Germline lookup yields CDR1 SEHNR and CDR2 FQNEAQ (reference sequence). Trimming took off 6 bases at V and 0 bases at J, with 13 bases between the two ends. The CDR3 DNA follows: TGTGCCAGCAGGGAATCGACAGAGAGCACAGATACGCAGTATTTT. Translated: CASRESTESTDTQYF.

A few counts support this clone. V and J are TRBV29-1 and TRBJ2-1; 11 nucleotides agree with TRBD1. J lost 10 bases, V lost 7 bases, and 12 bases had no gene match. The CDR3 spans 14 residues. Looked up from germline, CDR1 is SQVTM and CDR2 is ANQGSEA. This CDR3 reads CSAIPWTGGREQFF. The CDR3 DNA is TGCAGCGCTATCCCCTGGACAGGGGGCAGGGAGCAGTTCTTC.

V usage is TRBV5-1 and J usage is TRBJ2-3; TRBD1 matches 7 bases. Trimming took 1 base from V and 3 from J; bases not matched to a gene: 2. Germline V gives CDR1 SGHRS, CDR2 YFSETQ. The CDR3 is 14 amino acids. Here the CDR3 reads CASSLRQGTDTQYF. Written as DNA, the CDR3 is TGCGCCAGCAGCTTGCGACAGGGAACAGATACGCAGTATTTT.

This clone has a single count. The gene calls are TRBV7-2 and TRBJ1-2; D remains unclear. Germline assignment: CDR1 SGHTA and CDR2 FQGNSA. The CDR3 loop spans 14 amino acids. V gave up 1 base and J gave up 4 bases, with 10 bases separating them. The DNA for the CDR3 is TGTGCCAGCAGCTTAGAGAGACAAGCCTATGGCTACACCTTC. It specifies CASSLERQAYGYTF. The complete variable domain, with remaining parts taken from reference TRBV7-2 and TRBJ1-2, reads GAGVSQSPSNKVTEKGKDVELRCDPISGHTALYWYRQSLGQGLEFLIYFQGNSAPDKSGLPSDRFSAERTGGSVSTLTIQRTQQEDSAVYLCASSLERQAYGYTFGSGTRLTVV.

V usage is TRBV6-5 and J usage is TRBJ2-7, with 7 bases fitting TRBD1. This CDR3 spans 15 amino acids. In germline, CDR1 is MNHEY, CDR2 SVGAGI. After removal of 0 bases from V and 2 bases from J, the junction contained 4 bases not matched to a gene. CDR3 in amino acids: CASSYSKGAPYEQYF. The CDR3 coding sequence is TGTGCCAGCAGTTACTCGAAGGGGGCCCCCTACGAGCAGTACTTC.

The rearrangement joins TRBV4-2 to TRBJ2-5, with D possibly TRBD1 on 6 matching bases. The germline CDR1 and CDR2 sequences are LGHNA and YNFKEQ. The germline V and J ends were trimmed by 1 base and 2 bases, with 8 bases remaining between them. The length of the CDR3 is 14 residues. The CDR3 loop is CASSQGGPQETQYF. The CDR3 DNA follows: TGTGCCAGCAGCCAAGGGGGGCCTCAAGAGACCCAGTACTTC.

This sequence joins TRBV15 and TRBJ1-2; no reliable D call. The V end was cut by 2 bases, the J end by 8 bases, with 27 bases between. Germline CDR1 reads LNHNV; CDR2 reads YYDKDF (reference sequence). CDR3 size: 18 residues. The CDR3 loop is CATSRSGWQLSPSGGYTF. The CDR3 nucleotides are TGTGCCACCAGCAGATCGGGGTGGCAACTCTCACCCTCGGGCGGCTACACCTTC.